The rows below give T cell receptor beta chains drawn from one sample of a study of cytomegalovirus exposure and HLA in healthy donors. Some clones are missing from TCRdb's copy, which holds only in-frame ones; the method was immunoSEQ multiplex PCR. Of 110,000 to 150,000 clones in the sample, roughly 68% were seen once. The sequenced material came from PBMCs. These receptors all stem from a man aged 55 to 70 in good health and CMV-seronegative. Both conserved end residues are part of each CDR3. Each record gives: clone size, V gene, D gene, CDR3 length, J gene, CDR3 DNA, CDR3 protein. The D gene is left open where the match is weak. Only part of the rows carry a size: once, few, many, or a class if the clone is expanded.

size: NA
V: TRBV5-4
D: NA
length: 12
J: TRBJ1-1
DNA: TGTGCCAGCAGCGGGTGGACAGCTGAAGCTTTCTTT
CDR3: CASSGWTAEAFF

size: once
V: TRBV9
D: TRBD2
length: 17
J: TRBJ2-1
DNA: TGTGCCAGCAGCGCCTCCTCGGGAGGGGGCTCCTACAATGAGCAGTTCTTC
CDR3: CASSASSGGGSYNEQFF

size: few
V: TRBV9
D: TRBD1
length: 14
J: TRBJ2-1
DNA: TGTGCCAGCAGCCCACGGGACAGCCAAAATGAGCAGTTCTTC
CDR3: CASSPRDSQNEQFF

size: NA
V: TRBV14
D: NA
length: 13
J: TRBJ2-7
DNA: TGTGCCAGCAGCCAAGTAGTGGGCGGGGAGCAGTACTTC
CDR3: CASSQVVGGEQYF

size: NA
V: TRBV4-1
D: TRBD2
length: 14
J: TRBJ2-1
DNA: TGCGCCAGCAGCCAAGAGGGACTAGCGAATGAGCAGTTCTTC
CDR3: CASSQEGLANEQFF

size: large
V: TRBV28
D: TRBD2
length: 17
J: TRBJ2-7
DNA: TGTGCCAGCAGTCCCAACCCGGGACTAGCGGGAGCCTACGAGCAGTACTTC
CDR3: CASSPNPGLAGAYEQYF

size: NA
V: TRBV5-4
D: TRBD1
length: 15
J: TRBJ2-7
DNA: TGTGCCAGCAGCTTGGGAGGGACAGTCTCCTACGAGCAGTACTTC
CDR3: CASSLGGTVSYEQYF

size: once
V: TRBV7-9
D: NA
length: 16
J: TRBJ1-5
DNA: TGTGCCAGCAGCTTAGGGGTGGGAGGAAGCAATCAGCCCCAGCATTTT
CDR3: CASSLGVGGSNQPQHF

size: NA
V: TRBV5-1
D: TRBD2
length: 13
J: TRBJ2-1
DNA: TGCGCCAGCAACCCAGCGGGGGGCCATGAGCAGTTCTTC
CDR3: CASNPAGGHEQFF

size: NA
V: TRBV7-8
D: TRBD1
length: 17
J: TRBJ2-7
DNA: TGTGCCAGCAGCTTAACCCCCGGGACAGGGACCTTCCGCGAGCAGTACTTC
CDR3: CASSLTPGTGTFREQYF

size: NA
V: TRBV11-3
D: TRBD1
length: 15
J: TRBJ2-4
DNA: TGTGCCAGCAGCCCGCCGACAGGGTCCAAAAACATTCAGTACTTC
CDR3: CASSPPTGSKNIQYF

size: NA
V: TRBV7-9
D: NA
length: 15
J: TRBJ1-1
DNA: TGTGCCATCTCAGTGGGCTCAATAATGAACACTGAAGCTTTCTTT
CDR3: CAISVGSIMNTEAFF

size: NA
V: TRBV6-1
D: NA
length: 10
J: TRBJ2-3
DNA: TGTGCCAGCAGCCTAAGGGGGTACTCTTTT
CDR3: CASSLRGYSF

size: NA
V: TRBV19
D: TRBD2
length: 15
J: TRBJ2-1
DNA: TGTGCCAGTAGTATAGGCCTAGCGGTTGACAATGAGCAGTTCTTC
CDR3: CASSIGLAVDNEQFF

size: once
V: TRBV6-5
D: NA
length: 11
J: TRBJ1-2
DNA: TGTGCCAGCGGGGCGGATTATGGCTACACCTTC
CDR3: CASGADYGYTF

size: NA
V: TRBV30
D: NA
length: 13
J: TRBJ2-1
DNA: TGTGCCTGGGTAAGTCGGTCCTACAATGAGCAGTTCTTC
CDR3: CAWVSRSYNEQFF

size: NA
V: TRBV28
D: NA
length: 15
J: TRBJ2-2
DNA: TGTGCCAGCAGGAGCCCCGGGGAGAACACCGGGGAGCTGTTTTTT
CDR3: CASRSPGENTGELFF

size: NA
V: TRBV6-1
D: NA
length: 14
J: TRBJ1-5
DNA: TGTGCCAGCAGTGAAGGAAGGGGATATCAGCCCCAGCATTTT
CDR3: CASSEGRGYQPQHF

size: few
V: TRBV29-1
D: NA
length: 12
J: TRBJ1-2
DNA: TGCAGCGTTGAACCGACGGGCTATGGCTACACCTTC
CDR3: CSVEPTGYGYTF

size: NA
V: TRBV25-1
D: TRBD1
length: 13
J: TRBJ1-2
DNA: TGTGCCAGCAGCTCGGGACAGGGCTATGGCTACACCTTC
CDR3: CASSSGQGYGYTF

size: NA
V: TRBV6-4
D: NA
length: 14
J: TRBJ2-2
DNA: TGTGCCAGCAGTGATGTCGGGGAAACCGGGGAGCTGTTTTTT
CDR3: CASSDVGETGELFF

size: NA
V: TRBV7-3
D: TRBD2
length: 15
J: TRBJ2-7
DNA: TGTGCCAGCAGCTTAGGTAGCGGGACTCAATACGAGCAGTACTTC
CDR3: CASSLGSGTQYEQYF

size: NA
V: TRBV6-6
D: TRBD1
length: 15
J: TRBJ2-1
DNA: TGTGCCAGCATCCCGAGAGACAGGGGGGGAAATGAGCAGTTCTTC
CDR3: CASIPRDRGGNEQFF

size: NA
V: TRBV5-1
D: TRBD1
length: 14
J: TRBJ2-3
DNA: TGCGCCAGCAGCTCGCTGGGACAGACAGATACGCAGTATTTT
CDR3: CASSSLGQTDTQYF

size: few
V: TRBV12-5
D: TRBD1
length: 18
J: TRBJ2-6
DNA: TGTGCTAGTGGTTTGTGGACAGGGGGCGTATCTGGGGCCAACGTCCTGACTTTC
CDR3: CASGLWTGGVSGANVLTF

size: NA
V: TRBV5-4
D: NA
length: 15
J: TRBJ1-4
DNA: TGTGCCAGCAGCTCCGCGGGACTGCGGAATGAAAAACTGTTTTTT
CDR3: CASSSAGLRNEKLFF